This T cell receptor (beta chain) was retrieved from a study of somatic mutations in cytotoxic T cells in rheumatoid arthritis. Sequencing was performed with immunoSEQ multiplex PCR; in TCRdb, only in-frame clones are kept and a portion is missing. The profile shows some 20,000 clones, about 83% of them singletons. Flow cytometry served to check the purity of CD4+ and CD8+ cells, which were isolated by positive magnetic bead selection. Sequences were obtained from CD8+ T cells sorted from blood. The TCR was taken from an adult with rheumatoid arthritis.

The CDR3 loop is CASSPDGAIEAFF. CDR3 sequence (DNA): TGCGCCAGCAGCCCGGACGGGGCTATTGAAGCTTTCTTT. The chain uses TRBV5-1 and TRBJ1-1, with a weak D call TRBD1 (5 bases). The CDR3 spans 13 residues. Trimming removed 4 bases from V and 7 bases from J, with 14 bases in between. Germline V gene data show CDR1 as SGHRS and CDR2 as YFSETQ.